Described below is a single TCR beta chain sequence and its context. Its antigen is undetermined. These data belong to a study of OX40 agonist ivuxolimab in advanced cancers. The CDR3 extends over 15 amino acids. Trimming pared 5 bases from V and 1 base from J, leaving 13 bases between. Germline-derived CDR1 and CDR2 are SGHAT and FQDESV (reference sequence). Profiling relied on immunoSEQ multiplex PCR, and the TCRdb table lists in-frame clones only, not all of them. The table records about 58,000 clones, 75% to 90% of them present only once. Study results and caveats: Low normalized T-cell clonal expansion was also seen in some nonresponders.

The receptor was derived from an adult with an advanced solid tumor such as melanoma, head and neck, liver or kidney cancer. The starting material was CD4+ or CD8+ T cells sorted from blood, obtained in a trial of the OX40 agonist ivuxolimab. This chain links TRBV11-1 with TRBJ2-3, with D tentatively TRBD2 (5 bases). CDR3 bases: TGTGCCAGCAGCCCCCGGGGAGAGCGCACAGATACGCAGTATTTT. Protein sequence: CASSPRGERTDTQYF.